One sample yielded the 6 T cell receptor beta chains listed below, sequenced in a study of tumor and adjacent non-tumor tissue in lung cancer. This sample's RNA came from whole unsorted tissue. The normal lung tissue was taken more than 3 cm from the tumor edge. The library came from three nested PCR rounds adapted from ARM-PCR protocols. One entry per CDR3 protein results from TCRdb running MiXCR on the multiplex PCR reads. The sample consists of some 66,000 distinct CDR3 sequences, roughly two thirds of them appearing once. The sequencing input was distant non-tumor lung tissue. Receptor source: a man in his 70s with non-small cell lung cancer.

This clonotype was detected many times. This chain's CDR3 is CASSLGGQPQHF. In DNA form, the CDR3 reads TGTGCCAGCAGTTTAGGTGGCCAGCCCCAGCATTTT. The chain recombines TRBV28 with TRBJ1-5; D is ambiguous. In germline, CDR1 is MDHEN, CDR2 SYDVKM. V lost 2 bases and J lost 7, with 6 bases in between. This CDR3 spans 12 amino acids.

This chain joins TRBV11-2 and TRBJ1-2, with D possibly matching TRBD1 (5 bases). The germline gives CDR1 SGHAT, CDR2 FQNNGV. The CDR3 length is 15 residues. CDR3 region: CVGSVGLTENYGYTF. Written as DNA, the CDR3 is TGTGTCGGCAGCGTAGGCCTGACAGAGAACTATGGCTACACCTTC.

Remarks on this clonotype: The junction shows a germline mismatch at one end, possibly a read error. V usage is TRBV10-1 and J usage is TRBJ1-6, with 7 positions matching TRBD1. Germline values: CDR1 WNHNN, CDR2 SYGVQD (reference sequence). The CDR3 totals 14 residues. The CDR3 sequence: CISSRGDRNSLLHF. Written as DNA, the CDR3 is TGCATCAGCAGTCGAGGGGACAGAAATTCACTCCTCCACTTT.

As to this clonotype: A much bigger clone sits one base away, suggesting this may be a read error. A read error is likely, as this CDR3 ends without the conserved phenylalanine or tryptophan. This chain connects TRBV29-1 to TRBJ1-2; 7 positions match TRBD1. V was clipped by 6 bases and J by 6 bases; unmatched bases: 13. Germline V CDR1 and CDR2: SQVTM, ANQGSEA. The CDR3 covers 14 residues. Here the CDR3 DNA reads TGCAGCGTCTCCTACATGACAGGGCGGAATGGCTACACCTAC. Translation: CSVSYMTGRNGYTY.

This chain joins TRBV6-6 and TRBJ1-5; tentative D call: TRBD1 (6 bases). From germline, CDR1 is MNHNY and CDR2 SVGAGI (reference sequence). V was shortened by 7 bases and J by 4 bases, with 23 bases between the two germline ends. The length of the CDR3 is 17 residues. The CDR3 sequence is CASNRATKQDTNQPQHF. CDR3 nucleotide sequence: TGTGCCAGCAACAGGGCGACGAAACAGGATACGAATCAGCCCCAGCATTTT.

With regard to this clonotype: A much larger clone lies a single base off, so this may be a read error. The J gene is TRBJ2-2, the V gene TRBV6-5; possibly TRBD1 or TRBD2 for D (5 bases each). The CDR3 runs 16 residues. V was shortened by 6 bases and J by 0 bases, with 14 bases between the two germline ends. Germline V gene sequence: CDR1 MNHEY, CDR2 SVGAGI. CDR3 sequence reads: CASRRDGATNTGELFF. In DNA, the CDR3 is TGTGCCAGCAGGAGGGATGGGGCGACGAACACCGGGGAGCTGTTTTTT.